The clone carrying this TCR beta chain was found a few times. Antigen specificity is unknown. Memory CD4+ cells were defined as CD4+CD45RO+CD25-. Study outcomes and limitations: Tumor Treg TCRs overlapped most with tumor naive CD4+ cells. Tumor memory CD4+ T cell TCR gene usage clustered with blood and lymph node memory CD4+ cells and lymph node naive CD4+ cells.

Constant-region reverse primers amplified full-length variable regions, followed by semi-nested Nested Universal Primer A PCR. TCRdb re-derived calls from the 5' RACE reads in MiXCR, one entry per CDR3 protein. Found here are about 64,000 distinct CDR3 sequences, under 25% of them singletons; the top ten hold under 3.5%. Germline CDR1 reads GTSNPN; CDR2 reads SVGIG (reference sequence). V shed 5 bases, J shed 3 bases, and the junction held 11 bases outside the gene matches. The CDR3 covers 16 residues. The rearrangement joins TRBV30 to TRBJ2-7, with 12 bases aligning to TRBD1. The material sequenced was memory CD4+ T cells sorted from a lymph node. The subset here: memory CD4+ T cells, CD4+CD45RO+CD25-. The TCR originated in a female donor with breast cancer. CDR3 nucleotide sequence: TGTGCCTGGCGCGTGCCGGGACAGGGGGCGATCTACGAGCAGTACTTC. It is translated as CAWRVPGQGAIYEQYF.